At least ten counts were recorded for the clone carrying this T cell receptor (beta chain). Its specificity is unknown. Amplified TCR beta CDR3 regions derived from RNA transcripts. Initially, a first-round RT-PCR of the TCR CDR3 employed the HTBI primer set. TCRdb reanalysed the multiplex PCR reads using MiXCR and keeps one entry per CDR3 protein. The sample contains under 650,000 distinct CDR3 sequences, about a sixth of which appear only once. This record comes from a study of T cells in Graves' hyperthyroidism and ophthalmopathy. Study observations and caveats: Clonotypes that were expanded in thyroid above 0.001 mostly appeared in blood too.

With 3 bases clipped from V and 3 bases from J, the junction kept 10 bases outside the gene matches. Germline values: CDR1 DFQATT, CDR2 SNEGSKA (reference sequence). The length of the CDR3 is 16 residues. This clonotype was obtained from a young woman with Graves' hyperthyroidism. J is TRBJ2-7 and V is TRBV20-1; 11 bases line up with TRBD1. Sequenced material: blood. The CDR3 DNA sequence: TGCAGTGCTAGGGACAGGGGGCTGTTTGACTACTACGAGCAGTACTTC. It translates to CSARDRGLFDYYEQYF.